The clone carrying this T cell receptor beta chain came up a few times. This sample was taken from a study of T cells in Graves' hyperthyroidism and ophthalmopathy. The germline V gene encodes CDR1 MDHEN and CDR2 SYDVKM. Trimming shortened V by 6 bases and J by 1 base, and 15 bases separated the two germline ends. The CDR3 has 15 amino acids. The source material, RNA transcripts, was used to amplify TCR beta CDR3 regions. A set of HTBI primers served as the primers for a first-round RT-PCR of the TCR CDR3. TCRdb re-derived calls from the multiplex PCR reads in MiXCR, one entry per CDR3 protein. This sample has about half a million distinct CDR3 sequences, with about 16% found just once.

Input material: blood. This chain uses TRBV28 with TRBJ1-2; maybe TRBD1 (5 bases). This sequence was found in a woman aged 25 to 39 with Graves' ophthalmopathy. This CDR3 is CASRTGLRLNYGYTF. CDR3 bases: TGTGCCAGCAGAACGGGACTGCGGCTTAACTATGGCTACACCTTC.